This T cell receptor beta chain appears in the sequencing data of a study of blood T cell repertoires in COVID-19. Study-wide background: COVID-19 samples from acute and convalescent phases originated in the United States, Italy and Spain. Sources were T cells, B-cell-depleted T cells, or PBMCs; the material itself was cDNA or gDNA.

This CDR3 is built from 17 residues. The J segment lost 7 bases and the V segment lost 5 bases, leaving 8 bases of the junction unmatched. CDR1 and CDR2 from the germline V gene are SGHVS and FNYEAQ. Repertoires were generated with immunoSEQ multiplex PCR, while TCRdb's copy carries only in-frame clones and drops some. The sample records about 240,000 clones, 70% to 90% being singletons. Seattle patients were enrolled during active infection and followed longitudinally. The rearrangement joins TRBV7-6 to TRBJ2-2, with 15 bases matching TRBD2. This clonotype originated in a man aged 50 to 59 with COVID-19, enrolled during active disease. Specimen: peripheral blood. The CDR3 nucleotides are TGTGCCAGCAGCCAAGGACTAGCGGGGGGGCCGGACGGGGAGCTGTTTTTT. Encoded protein: CASSQGLAGGPDGELFF.